Following are 5 T cell receptor beta chains from one sample sequenced in a study of T cells in Graves' hyperthyroidism and ophthalmopathy. Amplified TCR beta CDR3 regions derived from RNA transcripts. With the HTBI primer set, the TCR CDR3 went through a first round of RT-PCR. TCRdb called the multiplex PCR reads again in MiXCR, with one record for every CDR3 protein. Of hundreds of thousands of distinct CDR3 sequences in the sample, roughly 20% were seen once. The sample consisted of blood. All receptors come from a man in his fifties or sixties with Graves' ophthalmopathy.

This clonotype has more than one count but fewer than ten. This sequence joins TRBV9 and TRBJ2-3; D assignment may be TRBD1 or TRBD2 (5 bases each). There are 15 residues in the CDR3. The V gene lost 0 bases and the J gene lost 4 bases, with 12 bases spanning the gap. CDR1 is SGDLS and CDR2 is YYNGEE in the germline V gene. The CDR3 coding sequence is TGTGCCAGCAGCGTAGGGGGGAGCGGCCCAGATACGCAGTATTTT. Encoded protein: CASSVGGSGPDTQYF.

As regards this clonotype: Given a much more abundant clone one base away, this may be a read error. The gene calls are TRBV28 and TRBJ1-2; the match to TRBD1 covers 8 bases. The CDR3 totals 14 residues. Germline assignment: CDR1 MDHEN and CDR2 SYDVKM. CDR3 in amino acids: CASSRTGPNDGYTF. As DNA, the CDR3 is TGTGCCAGCAGTCGGACAGGGCCTAACGATGGCTACACCTTC.

Ten or more counts support this clonotype. The chain employs TRBV3-1 and TRBJ2-3; TRBD2 might be the D (6 bases). The germline CDR1 and CDR2 sequences are LGHDT and YNNKEL (reference sequence). This CDR3 spans 19 amino acids. V lost 4 bases to trimming and J lost 6 bases, with 29 bases between them. CDR3 sequence (DNA): TGTGCCAGCAGCCCGAAGTTCGAACCTAGCGCAAGCGTGCGGGATACGCAGTATTTT. Translation gives CASSPKFEPSASVRDTQYF.

This clonotype came up many times. V usage is TRBV6-1 and J usage is TRBJ1-2, with D perhaps TRBD1 (6 bases). The CDR3 runs to 13 residues. The germline V gene has CDR1 MNHNS and CDR2 SASEGT. V dropped 2 bases and J dropped 4 bases, with 8 bases sitting between them. CDR3 sequence (DNA): TGTGCCAGCAGTGAAAGGGGGGGCTATGGCTACACCTTC. Protein product: CASSERGGYGYTF.

In its sample, this clonotype was seen many times. The V gene is TRBV5-1, the J gene TRBJ2-7; TRBD1 agrees at 9 bases. V lost 3 bases to trimming and J lost 3 bases; unmatched junction nucleotides: 10. CDR1 is SGHRS, CDR2 YFSETQ, per germline. The CDR3 is made up of 16 amino acids. CDR3 sequence: CASSSLGQGRNYEQYF. The CDR3 region has the DNA TGCGCCAGCAGCTCGCTCGGACAGGGGCGCAACTACGAGCAGTACTTC.